This record covers a single T cell receptor (beta chain). Its antigen is undetermined. This specimen belongs to a study of shared clonotypes between healthy human individuals. Findings and caveats of the study: Incompleteness in sorted-subset sequencing, despite large depth, was shown by rarefaction.

Over several immunoSEQ plates, each subset's genomic DNA was distributed in even portions. Sorted-subset replicate PCRs used about 0.2 ug of genomic DNA. This amount corresponded to 30,000 to 35,000 T cell genomes. Profiling relied on immunoSEQ multiplex PCR, and the TCRdb table lists in-frame clones only, not all of them. The sample records over a million clones, about four fifths being singletons. Germline V gene sequence: CDR1 SNHLY, CDR2 FYNNEI. The CDR3 sequence is 14 residues long. V lost 8 bases and J lost 3, with 17 bases in between. This TCR derives from a man younger than 35 in good health. Some clones in this sample may be carry-over from other donors' samples. Sequenced material: memory CD4+ T cells from PBMCs. The subset was: CD45RA-negative fraction. The chain carries TRBV2 and TRBJ2-7; possibly TRBD1 or TRBD2 for D (5 bases each). CDR3 DNA sequence: TGTGCCAGCCAGCCCGGGACCGGAAGCTACGAGCAGTACTTC. This gives the protein CASQPGTGSYEQYF.